A selection of T cell receptor beta chains follows, all from one sample in a study of cytomegalovirus exposure and HLA in healthy donors. The method was immunoSEQ multiplex PCR; TCRdb's version includes in-frame clones alone and lacks a portion of them. This table has about 120,000 clones, over 60% appearing once. Sequenced: PBMCs. The receptors come from a woman in her thirties or forties in good health and CMV-seropositive. CDR3s include the opening cysteine and the closing phenylalanine or tryptophan. A D gene is named only where the DNA matches it firmly. Clone size is given for some rows only: seen once, a few or many times, or a class if the clone is expanded.

v_gene	abundance	d_gene	j_gene	CDR3nt	CDR3aa
TRBV20-1	-	-	TRBJ1-1	TGCAGTGCCCCTTTGTCCACTGAAGCTTTCTTT	CSAPLSTEAFF
TRBV5-1	-	-	TRBJ1-1	TGCGCCAGCAGCTTCGCGTGGGGGGACACTGAAGCTTTCTTT	CASSFAWGDTEAFF
TRBV19	-	TRBD2	TRBJ2-2	TGTGCCAGTAGTAGCGGGAGGACCTACACCGGGGAGCTGTTTTTT	CASSSGRTYTGELFF
TRBV19	-	TRBD1	TRBJ2-5	TGTGCCAGTAGTCCCCGACAGGGATGGGAGACCCAGTACTTC	CASSPRQGWETQYF
TRBV10-3	-	-	TRBJ2-1	TGTGCCATCAGCCTAGTGGGCTACAATGAGCAGTTCTTC	CAISLVGYNEQFF
TRBV5-4	-	TRBD1	TRBJ2-7	TGTGCCAGCAGACCTCCGGGACAGACCTACGAGCAGTACTTC	CASRPPGQTYEQYF
TRBV10-1	-	-	TRBJ2-2	TGCGCCAGCAGTGAGAGGGGTGCCGGGGAGCTGTTTTTT	CASSERGAGELFF
TRBV7-6	few	TRBD2	TRBJ2-1	TGTGCCAGCAGCTCTCGACTAGCGGGGTACAATGAGCAGTTCTTC	CASSSRLAGYNEQFF
TRBV5-6	few	-	TRBJ1-1	TGTGCCAGCAGCCCCCTCCCGGTAACGAACACTGAAGCTTTCTTT	CASSPLPVTNTEAFF
TRBV7-9	-	-	TRBJ2-7	TGTGCCAGCAGCTTAGCTCCAGGGCCAAGAGAGCAGTACTTC	CASSLAPGPREQYF
TRBV19	-	-	TRBJ1-1	TGTGCCGTCCAGGCACGGAGGGACACTGAAGCTTTCTTT	CAVQARRDTEAFF
TRBV7-2	once	TRBD2	TRBJ2-5	TGTGCCAGCAGCTTAACACTAGCGGGCAACCAAGAGACCCAGTACTTC	CASSLTLAGNQETQYF
TRBV19	-	TRBD2	TRBJ2-7	TGTGCCAGTAGTATAACGGGGGGACCTACCTACGAGCAGTACTTC	CASSITGGPTYEQYF
TRBV5-8	-	-	TRBJ1-1	TGTGCCAGCAGCTTGGAAAGCTACACTGAAGCTTTCTTT	CASSLESYTEAFF
TRBV25-1	-	-	TRBJ2-2	TGTGCCAGCAGTGCCGGTGACACCGGGGAGCTGTTTTTT	CASSAGDTGELFF
TRBV4-1	once	-	TRBJ1-2	TGCGCCAGCAGCCAAGATATGGAACAGAACTATGGCTACACCTTC	CASSQDMEQNYGYTF
TRBV5-1	-	-	TRBJ2-5	TGCGCCAGCAGCTTCAAGGACGGGGAGCAGTACTTC	CASSFKDGEQYF
TRBV30	-	-	TRBJ2-1	TGTGTATACAAAGGGCTAGCGGAGGGGGGATGGCCCCACAATGAGCAGTTCTTC	CVYKGLAEGGWPHNEQFF
TRBV5-8	-	TRBD1	TRBJ2-5	TGTGCCAGCAGCTTGAGGGGGCGGAGAAGGCAAGAGACCCAGTACTTC	CASSLRGRRRQETQYF
TRBV7-8	-	TRBD2	TRBJ2-3	TGTGCCAGCAGCTTAGCGGCTAGCGGGAGCACAGATACGCAGTATTTT	CASSLAASGSTDTQYF
TRBV18	-	-	TRBJ1-1	TGTGCCAGCTCACCACGCGCAGGGCGAATTACTGAAGCTTTCTTT	CASSPRAGRITEAFF
TRBV9	-	TRBD1	TRBJ2-3	TGTGCCAGCAGCGGACAGGGGGCGCGGGATACGCAGTATTTT	CASSGQGARDTQYF
TRBV4-2	-	TRBD1	TRBJ1-2	TGTGCCAGCAGCCAAGAAGCAGGGGGAGCCTATGGCTACACCTTC	CASSQEAGGAYGYTF
TRBV27	-	TRBD2	TRBJ2-7	TGTGCCAGCAGTTTAACCGGGACTAGCGGTTCCTACGAGCAGTACTTC	CASSLTGTSGSYEQYF
TRBV27	-	TRBD1	TRBJ1-1	TGTGCCAGCAGCCGTGGACAGGCAAGTGAAGCTTTCTTT	CASSRGQASEAFF
TRBV30	-	-	TRBJ1-4	TGTGCCTGGAGCCACGGACAGCCAGAAAAACTGTTTTTT	CAWSHGQPEKLFF
TRBV9	-	-	TRBJ1-6	TGTGCCAGCAGCGTAGGGGGGGATTCACCCCTCCACTTT	CASSVGGDSPLHF
TRBV7-9	few	TRBD2	TRBJ2-1	TGTGCCAGCAGCTTAGGGTCCCCCCGGGGGGCCTACAATGAGCAGTTCTTC	CASSLGSPRGAYNEQFF
TRBV5-4	-	TRBD1	TRBJ1-1	TGTGCCAGCACACCTCAGGGGGCGGGGAACACTGAAGCTTTCTTT	CASTPQGAGNTEAFF
TRBV10-3	-	TRBD2	TRBJ2-1	TGTGCCATCAACGGCCTAGCGGGAGGAGAAAATGAGCAGTTCTTC	CAINGLAGGENEQFF
TRBV15	-	TRBD1	TRBJ2-3	TGTGCCATCAGCACGTGGACAGGGGCAGATACGCAGTATTTT	CAISTWTGADTQYF
TRBV19	-	-	TRBJ2-3	TGTGCCAGTAGTAGCCCTCCGGGACTGACGCCAGATACGCAGTATTTT	CASSSPPGLTPDTQYF
TRBV14	-	-	TRBJ2-1	TGTGCCAGCAGCCAAGAGGGACTGGGTAAGAATGAGCAGTTCTTC	CASSQEGLGKNEQFF
TRBV19	-	-	TRBJ2-1	TGTGCCACAGGAGGGGGCTCTTACAATGAGCAGTTCTTC	CATGGGSYNEQFF
TRBV9	-	TRBD1	TRBJ1-2	TGTGCCAGCAGCGTAGCACAGGGGGCTTCGATTAACTATGGCTACACCTTC	CASSVAQGASINYGYTF
TRBV19	-	-	TRBJ2-2	TGTGCCAGTAGTATAGGTGAAGTACCGGGGCTGTTTTTT	CASSIGEVPGLFF
TRBV7-9	-	-	TRBJ2-7	TGTGCCAGCAGCGGCCGTTCCTACGAGCAGTACTTC	CASSGRSYEQYF
TRBV7-3	-	-	TRBJ2-7	TGTGCCAGCAGCAAGTCTAGCGCCGGCGAGCAGTACTTC	CASSKSSAGEQYF
TRBV4-1	-	TRBD1	TRBJ1-1	TGCGCCAGCAGCCGTTCCGGGACAGGGACCAACATGAACACTGAAGCTTTCTTT	CASSRSGTGTNMNTEAFF
TRBV9	-	TRBD2	TRBJ2-7	TGTGCCAGCAGCCCCGACGAGGCGGGGGGCTCCTACGAGCAGTACTTC	CASSPDEAGGSYEQYF
TRBV4-1	-	-	TRBJ1-4	TGCGCCAGCAGCCAAGATCTTGGGCGGGCGAATGAAAAACTGTTTTTT	CASSQDLGRANEKLFF
TRBV7-8	-	-	TRBJ1-3	TGTGCCAGCAGCTTAGTCCGTTCCTCTGGAAACACCATATATTTT	CASSLVRSSGNTIYF